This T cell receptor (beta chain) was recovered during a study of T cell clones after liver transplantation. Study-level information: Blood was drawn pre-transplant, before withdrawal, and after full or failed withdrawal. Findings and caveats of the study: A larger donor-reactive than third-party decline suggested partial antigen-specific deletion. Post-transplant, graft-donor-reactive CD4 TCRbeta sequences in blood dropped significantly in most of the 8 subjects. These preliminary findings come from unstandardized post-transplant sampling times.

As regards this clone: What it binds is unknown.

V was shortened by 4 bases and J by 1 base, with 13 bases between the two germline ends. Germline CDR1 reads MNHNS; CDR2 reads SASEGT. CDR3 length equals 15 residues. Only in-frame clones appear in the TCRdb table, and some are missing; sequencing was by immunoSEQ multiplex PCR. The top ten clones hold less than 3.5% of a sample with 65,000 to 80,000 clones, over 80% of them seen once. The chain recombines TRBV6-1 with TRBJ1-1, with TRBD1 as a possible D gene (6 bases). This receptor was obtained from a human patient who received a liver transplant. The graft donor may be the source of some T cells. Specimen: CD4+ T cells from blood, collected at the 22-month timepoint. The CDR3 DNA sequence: TGTGCCAGCAGTGTGCAGGGGCCATGGAACACTGAAGCTTTCTTT. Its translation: CASSVQGPWNTEAFF.